The entry below gives a single TCR beta chain sequence along with its context. The repertoire was sequenced with immunoSEQ multiplex PCR; TCRdb's copy has only in-frame clones and lacks some. The table has approximately 50,000 clones, approximately 90% seen once; the top ten hold approximately 1.2%. This sample was included in a study of T cell changes during pregnancy in multiple sclerosis. The CDR3 extends over 15 amino acids. Germline loops: CDR1 KGHSH, CDR2 LQKENI. With 1 base removed from V and 5 bases from J, the gap between germline ends came to 14 bases. The receptor's source is a female donor with multiple sclerosis, enrolled in a pregnancy study. This specimen was peripheral blood, taken in the second trimester of pregnancy. The genes are TRBV18 and TRBJ1-1, with D possibly matching TRBD1 (6 bases). The CDR3 region is CASSPRGGQGTEAFF. CDR3 bases: TGTGCCAGCTCACCACGGGGGGGGCAGGGAACTGAAGCTTTCTTT. Full variable domain (rest looked up from reference TRBV18 and TRBJ1-1): NAGVMQNPRHLVRRRGQEARLRCSPMKGHSHVYWYRQLPEEGLKFMVYLQKENIIDESGMPKERFSAEFPKEGPSILRIQQVVRGDSAAYFCASSPRGGQGTEAFFGQGTRLTVV.